Sequencing of this T cell receptor beta chain was carried out in a study of blood T cell repertoires in COVID-19. The overall study: Whether acute or convalescent, the COVID-19 samples came from the United States, Italy and Spain. The cDNA or gDNA used as material had been derived from T cells, B-cell-depleted T cells, or PBMCs.

V lost 2 bases and J 0 bases, leaving 10 bases between the germline ends. The CDR3 length is 15 residues. From germline, CDR1 is KGHSH and CDR2 LQKENI. Participant-reported clinical history was the basis for cohort assignment. This clone was detected once. Original processing methods: Amplified reference gene primers provided the basis for estimating nucleated cell counts. The assay was immunoSEQ multiplex PCR, and TCRdb's table has in-frame clones only and misses some. V, J and clone size derive from that table, while D and trimming were established from the DNA sequence. In the table there are over 200,000 clones, 75% to 90% of which are singletons.

The rearrangement links TRBV18 to TRBJ1-1; maybe TRBD1 (6 bases). Sequencing was done on a sample of PBMCs or T cells enriched from blood (not recorded which). The sequence derives from a man in his forties who had recovered from COVID-19. CDR3 DNA: TGTGCCAGCTCACCAAGCGGGACACTGAACACTGAAGCTTTCTTT. This gives the protein CASSPSGTLNTEAFF.